A selection of T cell receptor beta chains follows, all from one sample in a study of shared clonotypes between healthy human individuals. Profiled with immunoSEQ multiplex PCR; TCRdb holds only in-frame clones, not every one. The sample carries just over 2,000,000 clones, roughly 96% recorded once. Sample: naive CD4+ T cells sorted from blood. The receptors shown here come from a man aged 18 to 30 in good health. Both conserved end residues are part of each CDR3. D genes are given only for firm matches. Clone size, where shown, is once, few, many, or a class for clones that have expanded.

V gene: TRBV25-1
D gene: -
J gene: TRBJ2-3
clone size: once
CDR3 length: 11
CDR3 protein: CASSEYWEQYF
CDR3 DNA: TGTGCCAGCAGTGAATACTGGGAGCAGTATTTT

V gene: TRBV11-2
D gene: -
J gene: TRBJ2-5
clone size: -
CDR3 length: 15
CDR3 protein: CASSPGGVGQETQYF
CDR3 DNA: TGTGCCAGCAGCCCCGGCGGGGTGGGCCAAGAGACCCAGTACTTC

V gene: TRBV9
D gene: -
J gene: TRBJ2-3
clone size: -
CDR3 length: 15
CDR3 protein: CASAPRGNSADTQYF
CDR3 DNA: TGTGCCAGCGCCCCGCGGGGTAATTCGGCAGATACGCAGTATTTT

V gene: TRBV30
D gene: TRBD2
J gene: TRBJ2-4
clone size: -
CDR3 length: 18
CDR3 protein: CAWSVLRAGGMAKNIQYF
CDR3 DNA: TGTGCCTGGAGTGTACTTAGGGCGGGAGGGATGGCCAAAAACATTCAGTACTTC

V gene: TRBV7-2
D gene: -
J gene: TRBJ2-7
clone size: -
CDR3 length: 12
CDR3 protein: CASSLQGIEQYF
CDR3 DNA: TGTGCCAGCAGCTTACAGGGAATCGAGCAGTACTTC

V gene: TRBV10-3
D gene: TRBD2
J gene: TRBJ2-5
clone size: -
CDR3 length: 15
CDR3 protein: CAIRPSGGPGKTQYF
CDR3 DNA: TGTGCCATCAGACCCAGCGGGGGGCCGGGGAAGACCCAGTACTTC

V gene: TRBV5-6
D gene: -
J gene: TRBJ2-6
clone size: -
CDR3 length: 13
CDR3 protein: CASSLFWANVLTF
CDR3 DNA: TGTGCCAGCAGCTTGTTTTGGGCCAACGTCCTGACTTTC

V gene: TRBV10-1
D gene: -
J gene: TRBJ1-1
clone size: -
CDR3 length: 13
CDR3 protein: CASSVNSLTEAFF
CDR3 DNA: TGCGCCAGCAGTGTGAACAGCCTCACTGAAGCTTTCTTT

V gene: TRBV5-1
D gene: -
J gene: TRBJ2-7
clone size: -
CDR3 length: 14
CDR3 protein: CASSLDSAAYEQYF
CDR3 DNA: TGCGCCAGCAGCCTGGACAGTGCCGCCTACGAGCAGTACTTC

V gene: TRBV5-6
D gene: -
J gene: TRBJ1-4
clone size: -
CDR3 length: 11
CDR3 protein: CASSKQGGLFF
CDR3 DNA: TGTGCCAGCAGTAAGCAGGGCGGACTGTTTTTT

V gene: TRBV6-1
D gene: TRBD1
J gene: TRBJ1-1
clone size: -
CDR3 length: 13
CDR3 protein: CASSERDRGEAFF
CDR3 DNA: TGTGCCAGCAGTGAAAGGGACAGGGGTGAAGCTTTCTTT

V gene: TRBV6-6
D gene: -
J gene: TRBJ2-2
clone size: -
CDR3 length: 14
CDR3 protein: CASRLTGGKGELFF
CDR3 DNA: TGTGCCAGCAGGCTCACCGGAGGGAAGGGGGAGCTGTTTTTT

V gene: TRBV28
D gene: -
J gene: TRBJ2-7
clone size: -
CDR3 length: 12
CDR3 protein: CASRQATYEQYF
CDR3 DNA: TGTGCCAGCCGACAGGCTACCTACGAGCAGTACTTC

V gene: TRBV2
D gene: -
J gene: TRBJ1-2
clone size: -
CDR3 length: 11
CDR3 protein: CASRSGYGYTF
CDR3 DNA: TGTGCCAGCAGGTCAGGGTATGGCTACACCTTC

V gene: TRBV6-1
D gene: -
J gene: TRBJ2-2
clone size: -
CDR3 length: 14
CDR3 protein: CASRIGSGTGELFF
CDR3 DNA: TGTGCCAGCAGAATAGGCAGCGGCACCGGGGAGCTGTTTTTT

V gene: TRBV25-1
D gene: -
J gene: TRBJ2-7
clone size: -
CDR3 length: 12
CDR3 protein: CASSWVGGEQYF
CDR3 DNA: TGTGCCAGCTCGTGGGTGGGGGGCGAGCAGTACTTC

V gene: TRBV9
D gene: TRBD2
J gene: TRBJ2-7
clone size: -
CDR3 length: 15
CDR3 protein: CASSVELAGYYEQYF
CDR3 DNA: TGTGCCAGCAGCGTAGAACTAGCGGGCTACTACGAGCAGTACTTC

V gene: TRBV5-6
D gene: -
J gene: TRBJ1-5
clone size: -
CDR3 length: 12
CDR3 protein: CASSLGNQPQHF
CDR3 DNA: TGTGCCAGCAGCTTGGGTAATCAGCCCCAGCATTTT